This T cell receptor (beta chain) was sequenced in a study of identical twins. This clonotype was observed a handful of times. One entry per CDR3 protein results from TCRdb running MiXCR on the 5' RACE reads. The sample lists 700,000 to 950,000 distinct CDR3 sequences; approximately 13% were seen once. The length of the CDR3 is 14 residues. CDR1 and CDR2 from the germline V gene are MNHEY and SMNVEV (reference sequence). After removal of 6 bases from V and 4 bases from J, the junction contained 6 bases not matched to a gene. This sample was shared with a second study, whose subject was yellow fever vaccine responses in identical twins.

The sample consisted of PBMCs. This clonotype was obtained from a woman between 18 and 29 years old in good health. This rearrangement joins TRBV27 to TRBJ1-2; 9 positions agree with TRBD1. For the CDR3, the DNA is TGTGCCAGCAGGCGGACAGGGGAGGCCTATGGCTACACCTTC. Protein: CASRRTGEAYGYTF.